This T cell receptor beta chain came from a study of blood T cell repertoires in COVID-19. As for the study in general: Material from acute and convalescent COVID-19 was sourced from the United States, Italy and Spain. T cells, B-cell-depleted T cells, or PBMCs provided the cDNA or gDNA that served as material.

Original processing notes: Reference gene primer amplification gave estimated nucleated cell counts. TCRdb keeps only in-frame clones here, not all; method: immunoSEQ multiplex PCR. V and J calls and clone size are given by that table; D and trimming were obtained from the DNA. The table includes about 120,000 clones, roughly nine tenths detected once. The V gene lost 6 bases and the J gene lost 3 bases, with 21 bases spanning the gap. Germline V lookup: CDR1 SGHTS, CDR2 YDEGEE. This CDR3 spans 17 amino acids. The receptor comes from a man between 65 and 80 years old with active or convalescent COVID-19. The sample consisted of peripheral blood. The rearrangement uses TRBV5-8 and TRBJ2-2; TRBD1 is a possible D gene (5 bases). CDR3 DNA sequence: TGTGCCAGCACCCGGTTGGCAGGGTTTTATTACACCGGGGAGCTGTTTTTT. Translated: CASTRLAGFYYTGELFF.